The clone carrying this T cell receptor beta chain is deemed medium-sized. Its antigen is still unknown. The entry originates in a study of vaccination and CD4 T cells after COVID-19. Study in general: The convalescent population consisted of six males and four females, two of whom were of Hispanic ethnicity.

Cultured CD4+ T cell DNA underwent sequencing with the Oncomine TCR Beta short-read assay. MiXCR was run by TCRdb on the PCR reads, yielding one entry per CDR3 protein. The sample includes around 9,500 distinct CDR3 sequences, 30% to 40% of them seen just once. Sample treatment: roughly 10-day PBMC culture with coronavirus spike peptide pools or control peptides (ViraFEST assay). The collection of CD4+ T cells from the unexposed donor took place before the COVID-19 pandemic (2011-2018). Germline-derived CDR1 and CDR2 are MNHEY and SMNVEV (reference sequence). The CDR3 is 15 amino acids. V lost 5 bases and J 6 bases, leaving 14 bases between the germline ends.

The V and J genes are TRBV27 and TRBJ1-6, with D maybe TRBD1 (5 bases). The sequence was obtained from a human donor in good health. The sequenced sample was CD4+ T cells from blood, cultured in vitro. For the CDR3, the DNA is TGTGCCAGCAGTCCCTCGGACATTGGTAATTCACCCCTCCACTTT. Translated: CASSPSDIGNSPLHF.